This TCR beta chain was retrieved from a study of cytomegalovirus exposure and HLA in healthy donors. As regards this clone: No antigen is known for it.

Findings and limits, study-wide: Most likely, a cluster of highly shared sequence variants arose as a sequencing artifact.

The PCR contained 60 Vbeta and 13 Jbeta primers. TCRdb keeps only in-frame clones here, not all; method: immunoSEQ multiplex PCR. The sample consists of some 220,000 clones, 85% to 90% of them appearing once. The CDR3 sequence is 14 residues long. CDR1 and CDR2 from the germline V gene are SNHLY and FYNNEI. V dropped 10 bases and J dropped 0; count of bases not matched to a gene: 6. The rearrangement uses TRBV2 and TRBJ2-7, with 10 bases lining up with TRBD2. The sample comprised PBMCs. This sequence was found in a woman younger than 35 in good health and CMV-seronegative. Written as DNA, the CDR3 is TGTGCCAAGGGCCTAGCGGGGGCCTCCTACGAGCAGTACTTC. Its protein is CAKGLAGASYEQYF.